Listed here are 5 T cell receptor beta chains from one sample, sequenced in a study of cytomegalovirus exposure and HLA in healthy donors. PCR used 60 Vbeta primers and 13 Jbeta primers. Produced via immunoSEQ multiplex PCR; TCRdb's table is partial and in-frame only. This sample carries 150,000 to 200,000 clones, roughly 80% of them seen once, and the ten largest clones take about 0.25%. Material for sequencing was PBMCs. The source is a boy younger than 18 in good health and CMV-seronegative.

The chain links TRBV19 to TRBJ1-2; D is uncertain. The CDR3 runs 12 residues. The germline V gene encodes CDR1 LNHDA and CDR2 SQIVND (reference sequence). V dropped 6 bases and J dropped 8 bases, with 13 bases sitting between them. The CDR3 nucleotides read TGTGCCAGTAGGATCGGCAGAGGAGGCTACACCTTC. This translates into CASRIGRGGYTF.

The chain carries TRBV5-4 and TRBJ2-7; 10 bases are shared with TRBD2. The CDR3 runs 17 residues. Trimming took 0 bases from V and 2 from J; bases not matched to a gene: 8. CDR1 and CDR2 from the germline V gene are SGHNT and YYREEE (reference sequence). The CDR3 region is CASSLESLAGVPYEQYF. DNA for the CDR3: TGTGCCAGCAGCTTGGAAAGCCTAGCGGGAGTGCCCTACGAGCAGTACTTC.

This sequence joins TRBV27 and TRBJ2-3, with 7 bases aligning to TRBD2. V lost 9 bases, J lost 0 bases, and 9 bases stayed unmatched. The CDR3 is 15 amino acids. Looked up from germline, CDR1 is MNHEY and CDR2 is SMNVEV (reference sequence). CDR3 sequence reads: CASSPTSPSTDTQYF. The DNA of the CDR3 is TGTGCCAGTTCCCCGACTAGCCCTAGCACAGATACGCAGTATTTT.

The chain's CDR3 is CASSGRQGGGYTF. In DNA form, the CDR3 reads TGTGCCAGCAGTGGACGACAGGGAGGTGGCTACACCTTC. The V gene is TRBV6-1, the J gene TRBJ1-2; TRBD1 agrees at 7 bases. The CDR3 is 13 residues long. Trimming cost V 4 bases and J 7 bases; bases outside gene matches: 6. Per germline, CDR1 MNHNS and CDR2 SASEGT.

V is TRBV2 and J is TRBJ1-1; TRBD1 agrees at 7 bases. V shed 3 bases, J shed 7 bases, and the junction held 17 bases outside the gene matches. CDR3 length: 17 amino acids. Germline CDR1 reads SNHLY; CDR2 reads FYNNEI. Written as DNA, the CDR3 is TGTGCCAGCAGTGACGGGACCGGGACAGTACCTCTCGGTGAAGCTTTCTTT. It translates to CASSDGTGTVPLGEAFF.